This T cell receptor (beta chain) came from a study of T cell repertoires in cytomegalovirus infection. Across the whole study: Signatures in public TCR beta sequences pointed to both CMV infection and matching HLA type. Findings and limits, study-wide: Totalled public TCR beta family frequency picked out people who carried CMV plus the relevant HLA.

The table lists this clonotype with a few counts. Antigen: not known. TCRdb redid the calling of the reads with MiXCR, one entry per CDR3 protein. The table has 600,000 to 800,000 distinct CDR3 sequences, approximately 25% seen once. Input material: CD8+ T cells from PBMCs. The receptor was isolated from a human donor in good health (CMV status not recorded). Some clones in this sample may be carry-over from other donors' samples.

This CDR3 reads CASSLRGQGAALYQETQYF. The CDR3 DNA follows: TGTGCCAGCAGTTTAAGGGGACAGGGGGCCGCCCTGTACCAAGAGACCCAGTACTTC. The V and J genes are TRBV28 and TRBJ2-5; 12 nucleotides agree with TRBD1. The junction had 10 bases not matched to a gene; V was cut back by 2 bases and J by 0 bases. The CDR3 contains 19 residues. Germline CDR1 reads MDHEN; CDR2 reads SYDVKM. The whole variable domain, remainder taken from reference TRBV28 and TRBJ2-5, is DVKVTQSSRYLVKRTGEKVFLECVQDMDHENMFWYRQDPGLGLRLIYFSYDVKMKEKGDIPEGYSVSREKKERFSLILESASTNQTSMYLCASSLRGQGAALYQETQYFGPGTRLLVL.